Below, one TCR beta chain is given with its context. The protocol was immunoSEQ multiplex PCR, while the TCRdb copy is restricted to in-frame clones and leaves out a portion. The sample yields around 150,000 clones, approximately 92% seen once. The germline gives CDR1 SEHNR, CDR2 FQNEAQ (reference sequence). CDR3 length equals 17 residues. Trimming removed 3 bases from V and 0 bases from J; junction bases left unmatched: 5. The data originate from a study of T cell responses to AZD1222 COVID-19 vaccine. The chain uses TRBV7-9 and TRBJ1-6; 7 bases line up with TRBD1. Source: peripheral blood, taken 28 days after the second AZD1222 dose. The TCR sequence derives from an adult who received the AZD1222 COVID-19 vaccine. CDR3 nucleotide sequence: TGTGCCAGCAGCTTCGGACAGGCCAGCTCCTATAATTCACCCCTCCACTTT. Protein: CASSFGQASSYNSPLHF.